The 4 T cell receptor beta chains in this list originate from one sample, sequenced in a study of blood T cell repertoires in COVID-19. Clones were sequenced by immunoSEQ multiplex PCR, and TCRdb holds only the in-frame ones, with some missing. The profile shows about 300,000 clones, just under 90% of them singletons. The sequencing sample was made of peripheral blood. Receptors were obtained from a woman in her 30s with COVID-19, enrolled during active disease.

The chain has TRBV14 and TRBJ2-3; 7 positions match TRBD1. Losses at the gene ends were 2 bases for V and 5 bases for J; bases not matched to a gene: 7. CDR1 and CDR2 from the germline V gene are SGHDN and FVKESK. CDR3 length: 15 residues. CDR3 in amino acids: CASSQTAGGLDTQYF. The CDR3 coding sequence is TGTGCCAGCAGCCAAACCGCAGGGGGATTAGATACGCAGTATTTT.

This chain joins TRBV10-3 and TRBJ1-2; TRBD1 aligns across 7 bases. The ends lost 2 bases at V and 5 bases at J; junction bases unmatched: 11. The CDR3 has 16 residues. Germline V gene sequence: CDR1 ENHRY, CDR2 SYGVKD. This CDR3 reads CAISEDTGQVGYGYTF. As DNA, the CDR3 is TGTGCCATCAGTGAGGATACCGGACAGGTCGGTTATGGCTACACCTTC.

The chain's CDR3 is CAWTRSGGLDYGYTF. For the CDR3, the DNA is TGTGCCTGGACCCGTAGTGGAGGCTTGGACTATGGCTACACCTTC. V usage is TRBV30 and J usage is TRBJ1-2; D is undetermined. This CDR3 contains 15 residues. Germline loops: CDR1 GTSNPN, CDR2 SVGIG (reference sequence). With 4 bases removed from V and 3 bases from J, the gap between germline ends came to 18 bases.

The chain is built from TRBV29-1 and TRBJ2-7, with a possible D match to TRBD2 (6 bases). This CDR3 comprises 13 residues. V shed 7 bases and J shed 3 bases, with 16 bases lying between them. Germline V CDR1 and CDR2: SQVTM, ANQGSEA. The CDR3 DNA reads TGCAGCGCCCTCGGAGGGCTAAGCTACGAGCAGTACTTC. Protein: CSALGGLSYEQYF.